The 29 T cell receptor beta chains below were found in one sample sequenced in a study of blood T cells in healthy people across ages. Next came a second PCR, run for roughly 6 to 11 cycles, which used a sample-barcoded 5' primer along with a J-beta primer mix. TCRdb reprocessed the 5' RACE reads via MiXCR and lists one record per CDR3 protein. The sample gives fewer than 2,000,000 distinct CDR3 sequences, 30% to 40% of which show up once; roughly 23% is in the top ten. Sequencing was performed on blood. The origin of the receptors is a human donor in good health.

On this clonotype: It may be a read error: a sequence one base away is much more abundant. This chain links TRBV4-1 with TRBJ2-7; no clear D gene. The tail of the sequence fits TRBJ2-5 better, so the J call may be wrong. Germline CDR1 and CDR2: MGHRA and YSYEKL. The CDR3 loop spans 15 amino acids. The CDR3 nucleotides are TGCGCCAGCAGCCAAGAACAAGGTGGTTTCCCGACCCAGTACTTC. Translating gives CASSQEQGGFPTQYF.

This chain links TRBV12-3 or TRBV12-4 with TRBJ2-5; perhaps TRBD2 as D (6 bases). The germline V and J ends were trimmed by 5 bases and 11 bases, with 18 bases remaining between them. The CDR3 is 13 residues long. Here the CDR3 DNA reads TGTGCCAGCAGTAGGCCGGGAGCAGATGTGCAGTACTTC. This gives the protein CASSRPGADVQYF.

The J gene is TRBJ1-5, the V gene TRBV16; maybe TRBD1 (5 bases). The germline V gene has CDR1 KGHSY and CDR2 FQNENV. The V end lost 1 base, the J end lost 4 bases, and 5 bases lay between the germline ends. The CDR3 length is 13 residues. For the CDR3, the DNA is TGTGCCAGCAGCCAATGGGGGAATCAGCCCCAGCATTTT. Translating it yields CASSQWGNQPQHF. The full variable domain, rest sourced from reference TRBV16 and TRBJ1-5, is GEEVAQTPKHLVRGEGQKAKLYCAPIKGHSYVFWYQQVLKNEFKFLISFQNENVFDETGMPKERFSAKCLPNSPCSLEIQATKLEDSAVYFCASSQWGNQPQHFGDGTRLSIL.

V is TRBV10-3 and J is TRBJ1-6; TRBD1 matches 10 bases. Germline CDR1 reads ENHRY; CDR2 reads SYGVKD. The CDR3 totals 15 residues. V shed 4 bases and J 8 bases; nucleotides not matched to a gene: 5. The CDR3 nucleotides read TGTGCCATCAGTGGTGGGACAGGGGATTATTCACCCCTCCACTTT. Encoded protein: CAISGGTGDYSPLHF.

Written as DNA, the CDR3 is TGTGCCAGCAGCTTACGGGAACCTCAGGGGATGAACACTGAAGCTTTCTTT. Translation gives CASSLREPQGMNTEAFF. The genes are TRBV7-2 and TRBJ1-1; perhaps TRBD1 as D (6 bases). The CDR3 is 17 amino acids. CDR1 and CDR2 from the germline V gene are SGHTA and FQGNSA. V lost 2 bases and J 0 bases, leaving 16 bases between the germline ends.

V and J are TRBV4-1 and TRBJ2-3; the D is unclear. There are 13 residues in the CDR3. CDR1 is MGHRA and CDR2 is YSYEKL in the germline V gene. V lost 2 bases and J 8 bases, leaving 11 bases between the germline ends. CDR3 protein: CASSQIRLGTQYF. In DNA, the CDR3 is TGCGCCAGCAGCCAAATACGGTTAGGTACGCAGTATTTT.

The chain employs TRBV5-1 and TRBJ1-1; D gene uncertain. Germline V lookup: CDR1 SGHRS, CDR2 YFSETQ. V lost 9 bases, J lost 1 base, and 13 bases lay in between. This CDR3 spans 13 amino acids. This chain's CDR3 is CATRTDSNTEAFF. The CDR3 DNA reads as TGCGCCACCCGGACTGATTCGAACACTGAAGCTTTCTTT.

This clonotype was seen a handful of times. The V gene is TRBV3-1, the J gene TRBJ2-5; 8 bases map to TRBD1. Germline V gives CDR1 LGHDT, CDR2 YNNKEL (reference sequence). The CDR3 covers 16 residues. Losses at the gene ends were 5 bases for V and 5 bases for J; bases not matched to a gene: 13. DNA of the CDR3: TGTGCCAGCAGCTCGGGACAGGCCGCTAGGGGGGAGACCCAGTACTTC. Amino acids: CASSSGQAARGETQYF.

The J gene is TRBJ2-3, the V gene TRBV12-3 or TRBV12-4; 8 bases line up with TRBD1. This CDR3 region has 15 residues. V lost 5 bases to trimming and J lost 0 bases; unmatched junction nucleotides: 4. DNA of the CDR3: TGTGCCAGCAGTGCCTGGGACAGGAGCACAGATACGCAGTATTTT. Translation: CASSAWDRSTDTQYF.

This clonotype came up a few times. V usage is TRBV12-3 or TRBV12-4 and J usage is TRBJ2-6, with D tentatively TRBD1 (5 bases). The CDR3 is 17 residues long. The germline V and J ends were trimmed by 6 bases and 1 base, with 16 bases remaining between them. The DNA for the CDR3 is TGTGCCAGCAGCCCCACAGGCCTCTGGTCTGGGGCCAACGTCCTGACTTTC. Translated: CASSPTGLWSGANVLTF.

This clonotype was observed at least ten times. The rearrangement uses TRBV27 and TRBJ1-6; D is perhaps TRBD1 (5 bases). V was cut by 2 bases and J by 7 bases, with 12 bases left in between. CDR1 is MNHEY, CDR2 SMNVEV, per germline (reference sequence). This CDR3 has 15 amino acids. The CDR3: CASSLGWTPNSPLHF. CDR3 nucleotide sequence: TGTGCCAGCAGTTTAGGGTGGACACCCAATTCACCCCTCCACTTT.

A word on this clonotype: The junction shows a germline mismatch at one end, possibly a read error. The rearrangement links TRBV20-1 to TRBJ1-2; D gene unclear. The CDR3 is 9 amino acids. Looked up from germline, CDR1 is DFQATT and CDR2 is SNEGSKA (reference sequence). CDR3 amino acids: CSTSGGYTF. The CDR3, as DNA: TGCAGTACTAGCGGTGGCTACACCTTC.

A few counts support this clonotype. The DNA for the CDR3 is TGCAGTGCTAGAGGCCTAACCCAGACAGGGGGGGAGCAGTACTTC. Protein: CSARGLTQTGGEQYF. This chain joins TRBV20-1 and TRBJ2-7; TRBD1 matches 9 bases. The CDR3 is made up of 15 amino acids. After removal of 1 base from V and 7 bases from J, the junction contained 11 bases not matched to a gene. Germline V gives CDR1 DFQATT, CDR2 SNEGSKA (reference sequence).

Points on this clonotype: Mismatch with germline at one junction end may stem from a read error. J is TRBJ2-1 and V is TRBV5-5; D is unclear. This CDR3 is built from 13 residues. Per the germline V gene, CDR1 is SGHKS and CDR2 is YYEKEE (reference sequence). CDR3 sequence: CTSSFFSYNEQFF. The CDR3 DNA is TGTACCAGCAGCTTTTTTTCTTACAATGAGCAGTTCTTC.

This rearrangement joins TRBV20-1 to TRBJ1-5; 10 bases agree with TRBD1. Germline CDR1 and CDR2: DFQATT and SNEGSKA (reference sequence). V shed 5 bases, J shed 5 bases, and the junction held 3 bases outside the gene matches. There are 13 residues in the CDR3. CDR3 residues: CSAQGTGDQPQHF. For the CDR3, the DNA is TGCAGTGCTCAAGGGACAGGGGATCAGCCCCAGCATTTT.

CDR3 in amino acids: CAANPPGNTIYF. The DNA of the CDR3 is TGTGCCGCCAACCCTCCTGGAAACACCATATATTTT. The chain carries TRBV12-3 or TRBV12-4 and TRBJ1-3; D remains ambiguous. The ends were cut back, 11 bases at V and 2 bases at J, with 10 bases in the middle. The CDR3 extends over 12 amino acids.

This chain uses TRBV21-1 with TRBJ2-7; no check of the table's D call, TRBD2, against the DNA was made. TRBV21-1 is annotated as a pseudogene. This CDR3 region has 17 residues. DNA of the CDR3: TGTGCCAGCAGCCGCTATCTGGAGGGGTCCCATTCCTACGAGCAGTACTTC. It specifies CASSRYLEGSHSYEQYF.

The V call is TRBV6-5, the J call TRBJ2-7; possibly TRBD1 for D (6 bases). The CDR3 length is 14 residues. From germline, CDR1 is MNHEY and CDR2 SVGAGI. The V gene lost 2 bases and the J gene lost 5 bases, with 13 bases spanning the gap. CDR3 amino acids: CASSYQTGKNEQYF. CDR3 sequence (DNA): TGTGCCAGCAGTTACCAAACAGGGAAGAACGAGCAGTACTTC.

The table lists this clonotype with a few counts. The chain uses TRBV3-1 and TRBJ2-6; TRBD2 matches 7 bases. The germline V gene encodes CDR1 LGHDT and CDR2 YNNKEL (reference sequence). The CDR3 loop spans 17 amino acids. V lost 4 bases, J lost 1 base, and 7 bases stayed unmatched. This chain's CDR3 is CASSPFRGESGANVLTF. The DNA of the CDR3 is TGTGCCAGCAGCCCGTTCCGGGGGGAATCTGGGGCCAACGTCCTGACTTTC.

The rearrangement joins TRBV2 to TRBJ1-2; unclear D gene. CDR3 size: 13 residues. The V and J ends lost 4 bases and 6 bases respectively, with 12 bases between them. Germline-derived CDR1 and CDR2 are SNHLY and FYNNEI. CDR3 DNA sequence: TGTGCCAGCAGTGCCCACCAACTCAATGGCTACACCTTC. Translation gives CASSAHQLNGYTF. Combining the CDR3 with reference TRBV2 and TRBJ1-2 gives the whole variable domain EPEVTQTPSHQVTQMGQEVILRCVPISNHLYFYWYRQILGQKVEFLVSFYNNEISEKSEIFDDQFSVERPDGSNFTLKIRSTKLEDSAMYFCASSAHQLNGYTFGSGTRLTVV.

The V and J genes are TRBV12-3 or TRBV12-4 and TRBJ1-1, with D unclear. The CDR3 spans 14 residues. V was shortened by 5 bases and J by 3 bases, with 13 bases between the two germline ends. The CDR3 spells CASSVRWQDTEAFF. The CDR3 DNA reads TGTGCCAGCAGTGTAAGGTGGCAGGACACTGAAGCTTTCTTT.

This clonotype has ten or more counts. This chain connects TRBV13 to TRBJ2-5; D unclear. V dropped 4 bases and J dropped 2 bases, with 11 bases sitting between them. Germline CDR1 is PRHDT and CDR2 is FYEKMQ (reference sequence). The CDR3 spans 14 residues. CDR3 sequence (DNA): TGTGCCAGCAGCTCCTGGACCCTGCAAGAGACCCAGTACTTC. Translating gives CASSSWTLQETQYF.

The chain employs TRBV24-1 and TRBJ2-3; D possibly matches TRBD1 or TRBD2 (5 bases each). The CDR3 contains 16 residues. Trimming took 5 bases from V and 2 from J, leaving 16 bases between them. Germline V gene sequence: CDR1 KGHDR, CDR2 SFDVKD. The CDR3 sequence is CATSVGDVMPTDTQYF. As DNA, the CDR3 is TGTGCCACCAGTGTGGGGGACGTAATGCCCACAGATACGCAGTATTTT.

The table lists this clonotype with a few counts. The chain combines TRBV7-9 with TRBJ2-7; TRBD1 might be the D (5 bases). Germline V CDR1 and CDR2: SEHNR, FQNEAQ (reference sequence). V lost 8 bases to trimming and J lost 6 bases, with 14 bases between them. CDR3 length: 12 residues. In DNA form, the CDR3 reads TGTGCCAGCGGGGCAGTCAGCACCGAGCAGTACTTC. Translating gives CASGAVSTEQYF.

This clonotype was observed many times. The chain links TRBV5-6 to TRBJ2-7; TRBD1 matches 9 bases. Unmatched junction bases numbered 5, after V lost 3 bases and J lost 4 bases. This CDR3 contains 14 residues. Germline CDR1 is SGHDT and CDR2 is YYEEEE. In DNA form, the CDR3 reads TGTGCCAGCAGCTCCGGGACAGGGTTGTACGAGCAGTACTTC. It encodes CASSSGTGLYEQYF.

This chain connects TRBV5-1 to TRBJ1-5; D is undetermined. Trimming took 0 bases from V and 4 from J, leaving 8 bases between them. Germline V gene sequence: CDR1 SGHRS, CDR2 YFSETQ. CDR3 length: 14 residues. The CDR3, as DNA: TGCGCCAGCAGCTTGGAGGGTGTGAATCAGCCCCAGCATTTT. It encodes CASSLEGVNQPQHF.

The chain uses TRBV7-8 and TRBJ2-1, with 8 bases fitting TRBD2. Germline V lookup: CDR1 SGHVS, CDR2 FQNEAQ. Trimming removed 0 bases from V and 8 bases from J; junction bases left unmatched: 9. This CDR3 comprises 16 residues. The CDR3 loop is CASSLATAGGLDEQFF. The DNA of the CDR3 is TGTGCCAGCAGCTTAGCTACGGCGGGGGGACTCGATGAGCAGTTCTTC.

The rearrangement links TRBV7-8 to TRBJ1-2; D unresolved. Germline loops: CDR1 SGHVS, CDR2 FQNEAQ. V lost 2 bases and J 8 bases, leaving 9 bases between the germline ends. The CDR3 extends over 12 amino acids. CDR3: CASSLMDSGYTF. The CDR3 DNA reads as TGTGCCAGCAGCTTAATGGACTCCGGCTACACCTTC.

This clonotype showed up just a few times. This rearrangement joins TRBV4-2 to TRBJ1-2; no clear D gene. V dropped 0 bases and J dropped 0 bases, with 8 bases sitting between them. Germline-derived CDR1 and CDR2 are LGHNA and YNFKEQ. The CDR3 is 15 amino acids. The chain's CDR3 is CASSQEDLANYGYTF. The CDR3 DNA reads TGTGCCAGCAGCCAAGAAGATCTAGCTAACTATGGCTACACCTTC.